This T cell receptor beta chain was retrieved from a study of radiation and T cells in renal cell carcinoma. Germline CDR1 is SEHNR and CDR2 is FQNEAQ (reference sequence). The length of the CDR3 is 14 residues. V gave up 5 bases and J gave up 3 bases; unmatched junction bases: 3. Here immunoSEQ multiplex PCR was the method, and the copy in TCRdb shows in-frame clones only, minus some. The repertoire holds about 49,000 clones, roughly 78% seen once, with around 28% in the top ten. This sample's time point: blood 2 weeks post-SBRT. Treatment given: 15 Gy SBRT to primary tumor, nephrectomy 4 weeks later.

The sequences come from blood, collected from a patient whose treatment included radiotherapy and nephrectomy. The sequence was obtained from a woman aged 70-85 years with renal cell carcinoma. This rearrangement joins TRBV7-9 to TRBJ1-4, with 7 bases lining up with TRBD1. This chain's CDR3 is CASSPTGANEKLFF. The CDR3 region has the DNA TGTGCCAGCAGCCCAACAGGGGCTAATGAAAAACTGTTTTTT.